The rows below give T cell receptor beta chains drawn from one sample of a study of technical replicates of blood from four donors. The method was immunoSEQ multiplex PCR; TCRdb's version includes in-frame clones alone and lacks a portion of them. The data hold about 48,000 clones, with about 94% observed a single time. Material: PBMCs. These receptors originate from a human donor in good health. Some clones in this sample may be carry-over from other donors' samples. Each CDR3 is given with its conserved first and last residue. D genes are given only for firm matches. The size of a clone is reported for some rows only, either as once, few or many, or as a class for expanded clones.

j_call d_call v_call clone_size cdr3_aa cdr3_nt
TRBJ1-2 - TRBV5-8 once CASSLVAVYGYTF TGTGCCAGCAGCTTGGTGGCGGTCTATGGCTACACCTTC
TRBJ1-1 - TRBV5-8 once CASSLFAGVNTEAFF TGTGCCAGCAGCTTGTTTGCAGGGGTGAACACTGAAGCTTTCTTT
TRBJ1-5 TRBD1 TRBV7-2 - CASSLGQGFNQPQHF TGTGCCAGCAGCTTAGGACAGGGGTTCAATCAGCCCCAGCATTTT
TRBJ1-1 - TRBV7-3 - CASSLREGTEAFF TGTGCCAGCAGCTTAAGGGAGGGAACTGAAGCTTTCTTT
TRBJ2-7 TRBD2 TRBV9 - CASSPTSGSSYEQYF TGTGCCAGCAGCCCGACTAGCGGGAGCTCCTACGAGCAGTACTTC
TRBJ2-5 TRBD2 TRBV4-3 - CASSPGGYSVRWETQYF TGCGCCAGCAGCCCGGGGGGGTATTCGGTGCGATGGGAGACCCAGTACTTC
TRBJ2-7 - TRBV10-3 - CAISDTNTIDEQYF TGTGCCATCAGTGATACTAATACGATTGACGAGCAGTACTTC
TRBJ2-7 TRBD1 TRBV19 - CASSLPDTGQGSYEQYF TGTGCCAGTAGTTTACCGGATACGGGACAGGGATCCTACGAGCAGTACTTC
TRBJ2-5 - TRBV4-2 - CASSQKDSDQETQYF TGTGCCAGCAGCCAAAAGGACAGCGACCAAGAGACCCAGTACTTC
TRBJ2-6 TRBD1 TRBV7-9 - CASSSGQGNSGANVLTF TGTGCCAGCAGCTCGGGACAGGGAAACTCTGGGGCCAACGTCCTGACTTTC
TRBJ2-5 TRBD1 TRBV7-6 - CASSLFNMGTGGETQYF TGTGCCAGCAGCTTATTTAATATGGGGACAGGGGGAGAGACCCAGTACTTC
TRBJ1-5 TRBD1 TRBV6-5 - CASSHSGTVSNQPQHF TGTGCCAGCAGTCACTCCGGGACAGTTAGCAATCAGCCCCAGCATTTT
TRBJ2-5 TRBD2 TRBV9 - CASSVGSGGPETQYF TGTGCCAGCAGCGTAGGGTCGGGGGGGCCCGAGACCCAGTACTTC
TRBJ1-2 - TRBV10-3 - CAISGGNYGYTF TGTGCCATCAGTGGAGGCAACTATGGCTACACCTTC
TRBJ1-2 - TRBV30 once CAWSRGENYGYTF TGTGCCTGGAGTCGGGGAGAGAACTATGGCTACACCTTC
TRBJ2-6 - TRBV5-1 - CASSEAPHSGANVLTF TGCGCCAGCAGCGAAGCACCGCACTCTGGGGCCAACGTCCTGACTTTC